This note documents a single TCR beta chain sequence. The data are from a study of blood T cell repertoires in COVID-19. Study context: Samples taken during acute and convalescent COVID-19 were collected in the United States, Italy and Spain.

The ends were cut back, 6 bases at V and 0 bases at J, with 15 bases in the middle. CDR3 length equals 16 residues. Per the germline V gene, CDR1 is MNHEY and CDR2 is SVGEGT. Across roughly 25 US areas, participants ranged in age from roughly 18 to 95 years. The protocol was immunoSEQ multiplex PCR, while the TCRdb copy is restricted to in-frame clones and leaves out a portion. In the table there are 150,000 to 200,000 clones, more than 65% of which are singletons. The receptor's source is a woman between 35 and 50 years old with acute COVID-19. This chain uses TRBV6-2 or TRBV6-3 with TRBJ2-4, with D possibly TRBD2 on 5 matching bases. Input material: PBMCs or T cells enriched from blood (not recorded which). The CDR3 coding sequence is TGTGCCAGCAGCCCCCGCGGGCTATTAGCCAAAAACATTCAGTACTTC. Translating it yields CASSPRGLLAKNIQYF.